The rows below give T cell receptor beta chains drawn from one sample of a study of T cells after yellow fever vaccination. A single record per CDR3 protein comes from TCRdb applying MiXCR to the 5' RACE reads. The data hold about 300,000 distinct CDR3 sequences, with around 6.8% observed a single time. The material sequenced was PBMCs, taken approximately 47 days after the first yellow fever vaccination. These TCRs come from a young man who received the YFV17D yellow fever vaccine. CDR3s include the opening cysteine and the closing phenylalanine or tryptophan. Fields, in order: V gene, J gene, CDR3 protein.

v_gene: TRBV21-1
j_gene: TRBJ2-3
CDR3aa: CASRTTETGGCLPDTQYF

v_gene: TRBV11-2
j_gene: TRBJ2-1
CDR3aa: CAISLGGTSRTYNEQFF

v_gene: TRBV4-1
j_gene: TRBJ1-1
CDR3aa: CASSQDVDRAYEAFF

v_gene: TRBV7-2
j_gene: TRBJ2-5
CDR3aa: CASSTSGGRQETQYF

v_gene: TRBV11-3
j_gene: TRBJ2-2
CDR3aa: CASSPGDTGELFF

v_gene: TRBV20-1
j_gene: TRBJ2-3
CDR3aa: CSARDQRNTDTQYF

v_gene: TRBV7-9
j_gene: TRBJ2-3
CDR3aa: CASSAQGTSTDTQYF

v_gene: TRBV6-1
j_gene: TRBJ1-2
CDR3aa: CASRDSGLRHYGYTF

v_gene: TRBV19
j_gene: TRBJ1-1
CDR3aa: CASNHIGDRRNTEAFF

v_gene: TRBV4-3
j_gene: TRBJ2-7
CDR3aa: CASSQDIHGRYEQYF

v_gene: TRBV4-2
j_gene: TRBJ2-1
CDR3aa: CASSQRRQSYNEQFF

v_gene: TRBV5-8
j_gene: TRBJ2-7
CDR3aa: CASSLTGTSPEQYF

v_gene: TRBV28
j_gene: TRBJ1-6
CDR3aa: CASRLEGRANSPLHF

v_gene: TRBV3-1
j_gene: TRBJ1-1
CDR3aa: CASSPRGRRAFF

v_gene: TRBV28
j_gene: TRBJ2-3
CDR3aa: CASSLTPLRANDF

v_gene: TRBV10-3
j_gene: TRBJ2-7
CDR3aa: CAIGARDRDDEQYF

v_gene: TRBV6-5
j_gene: TRBJ2-7
CDR3aa: CASSYEGQGPYEQYF

v_gene: TRBV25-1
j_gene: TRBJ2-1
CDR3aa: CASSDRDRQFF

v_gene: TRBV5-1
j_gene: TRBJ2-3
CDR3aa: CASSLGDSASTDTQYF

v_gene: TRBV18
j_gene: TRBJ1-5
CDR3aa: CASSPPSRGGNQPQHF

v_gene: TRBV15
j_gene: TRBJ2-5
CDR3aa: CATSVGRTQETQYF

v_gene: TRBV7-2
j_gene: TRBJ2-3
CDR3aa: CASSPSGGATDTQYF

v_gene: TRBV20-1
j_gene: TRBJ1-1
CDR3aa: CSARPRLGSGNTEAFF

v_gene: TRBV10-3
j_gene: TRBJ2-7
CDR3aa: CAISARAEVQYF

v_gene: TRBV6-1
j_gene: TRBJ1-5
CDR3aa: CASSEGGGTSFYQPQHF

v_gene: TRBV12-3/TRBV12-4
j_gene: TRBJ1-6
CDR3aa: CASSLSVQGPSPLHF